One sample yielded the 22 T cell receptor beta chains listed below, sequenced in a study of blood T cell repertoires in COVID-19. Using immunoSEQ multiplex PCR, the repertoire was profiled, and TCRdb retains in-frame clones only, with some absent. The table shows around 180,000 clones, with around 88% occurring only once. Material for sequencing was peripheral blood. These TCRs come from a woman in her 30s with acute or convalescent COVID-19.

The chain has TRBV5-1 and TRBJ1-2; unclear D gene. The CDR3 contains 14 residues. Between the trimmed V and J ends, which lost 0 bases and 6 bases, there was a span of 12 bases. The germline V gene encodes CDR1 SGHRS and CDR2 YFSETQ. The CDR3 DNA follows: TGCGCCAGCAGCTTGGACTCCAGAGGAGATGGCTACACCTTC. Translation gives CASSLDSRGDGYTF.

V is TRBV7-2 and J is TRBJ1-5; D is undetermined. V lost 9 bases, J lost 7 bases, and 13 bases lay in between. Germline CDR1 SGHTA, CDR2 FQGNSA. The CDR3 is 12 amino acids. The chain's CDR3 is CASSSSRQPQHF. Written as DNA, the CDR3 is TGTGCCAGTTCCTCGTCACGGCAGCCCCAGCATTTT.

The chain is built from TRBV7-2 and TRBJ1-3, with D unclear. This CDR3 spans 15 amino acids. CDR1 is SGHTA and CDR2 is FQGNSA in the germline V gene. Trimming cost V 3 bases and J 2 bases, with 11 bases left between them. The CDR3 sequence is CASSFRRTTGNTIYF. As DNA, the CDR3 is TGTGCCAGCAGCTTTAGGAGGACGACTGGAAACACCATATATTTT.

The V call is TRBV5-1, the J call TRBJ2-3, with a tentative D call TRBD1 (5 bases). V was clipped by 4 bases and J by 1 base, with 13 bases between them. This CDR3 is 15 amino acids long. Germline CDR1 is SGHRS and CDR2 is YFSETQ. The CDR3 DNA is TGCGCCAGCAGCCCAATGGGGCCTCGCACAGATACGCAGTATTTT. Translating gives CASSPMGPRTDTQYF.

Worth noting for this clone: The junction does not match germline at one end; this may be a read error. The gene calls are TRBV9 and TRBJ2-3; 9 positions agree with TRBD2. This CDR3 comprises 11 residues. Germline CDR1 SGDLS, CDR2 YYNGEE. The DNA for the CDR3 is TGTGCCAGCAGCACGACTAGCGGCGTGCGGTTT. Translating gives CASSTTSGVRF.

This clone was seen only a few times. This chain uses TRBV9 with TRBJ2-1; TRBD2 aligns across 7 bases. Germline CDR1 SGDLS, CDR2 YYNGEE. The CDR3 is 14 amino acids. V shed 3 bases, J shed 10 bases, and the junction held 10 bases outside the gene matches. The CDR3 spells CASSAGDYAAEQFF. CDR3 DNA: TGTGCCAGCAGCGCCGGGGACTATGCTGCCGAGCAGTTCTTC. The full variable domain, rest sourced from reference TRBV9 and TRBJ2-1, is DSGVTQTPKHLITATGQRVTLRCSPRSGDLSVYWYQQSLDQGLQFLIQYYNGEERAKGNILERFSAQQFPDLHSELNLSSLELGDSALYFCASSAGDYAAEQFFGPGTRLTVL.

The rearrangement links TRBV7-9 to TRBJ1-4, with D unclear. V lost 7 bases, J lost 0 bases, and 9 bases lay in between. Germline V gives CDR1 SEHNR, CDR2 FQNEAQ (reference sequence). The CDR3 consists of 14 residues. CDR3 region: CASTLGATNEKLFF. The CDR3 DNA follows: TGTGCCAGCACCCTCGGGGCAACTAATGAAAAACTGTTTTTT.

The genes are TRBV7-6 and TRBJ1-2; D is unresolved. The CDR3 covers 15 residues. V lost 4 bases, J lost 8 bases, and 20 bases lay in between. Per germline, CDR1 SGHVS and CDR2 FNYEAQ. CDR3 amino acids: CASSSRTGGWEGYTF. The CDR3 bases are TGTGCCAGCAGCTCCCGGACGGGCGGGTGGGAAGGCTACACCTTC.

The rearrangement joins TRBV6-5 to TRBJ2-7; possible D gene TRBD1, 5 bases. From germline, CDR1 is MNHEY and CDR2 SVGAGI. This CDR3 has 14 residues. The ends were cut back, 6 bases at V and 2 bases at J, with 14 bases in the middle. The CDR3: CASSQQWGAYEQYF. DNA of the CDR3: TGTGCCAGCAGCCAACAATGGGGCGCCTACGAGCAGTACTTC.

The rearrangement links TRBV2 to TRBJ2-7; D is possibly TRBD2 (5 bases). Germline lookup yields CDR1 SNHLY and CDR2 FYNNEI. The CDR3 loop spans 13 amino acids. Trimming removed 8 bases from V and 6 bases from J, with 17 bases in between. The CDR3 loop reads CASALTPAGEQYF. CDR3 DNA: TGTGCCAGCGCCCTTACCCCTGCGGGCGAGCAGTACTTC.

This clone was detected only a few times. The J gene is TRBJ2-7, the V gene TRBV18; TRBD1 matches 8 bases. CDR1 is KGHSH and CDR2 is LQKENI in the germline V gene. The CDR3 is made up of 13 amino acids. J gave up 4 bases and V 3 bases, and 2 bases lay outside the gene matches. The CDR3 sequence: CASSPTGVYEQYF. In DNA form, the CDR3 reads TGTGCCAGCTCACCGACAGGGGTTTACGAGCAGTACTTC.

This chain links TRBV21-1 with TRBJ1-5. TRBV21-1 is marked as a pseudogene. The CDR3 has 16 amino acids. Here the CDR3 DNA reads TGTGCCAGCAGCAAAGCGCTTTGGGGGGGAAATCAGCCCCAGCATTTT. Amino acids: CASSKALWGGNQPQHF.

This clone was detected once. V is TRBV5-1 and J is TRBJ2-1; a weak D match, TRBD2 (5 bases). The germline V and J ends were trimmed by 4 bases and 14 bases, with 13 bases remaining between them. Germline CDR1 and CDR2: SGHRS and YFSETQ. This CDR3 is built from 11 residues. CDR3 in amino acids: CASSTYGREFF. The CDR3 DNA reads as TGCGCCAGCAGCACGTATGGGAGAGAGTTCTTC.

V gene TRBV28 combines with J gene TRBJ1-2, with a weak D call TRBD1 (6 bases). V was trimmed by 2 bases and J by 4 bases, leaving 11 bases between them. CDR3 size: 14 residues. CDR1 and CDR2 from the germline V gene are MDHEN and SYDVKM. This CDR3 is CASSLGGAPYGYTF. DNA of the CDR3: TGTGCCAGCAGTTTAGGGGGGGCGCCCTATGGCTACACCTTC.

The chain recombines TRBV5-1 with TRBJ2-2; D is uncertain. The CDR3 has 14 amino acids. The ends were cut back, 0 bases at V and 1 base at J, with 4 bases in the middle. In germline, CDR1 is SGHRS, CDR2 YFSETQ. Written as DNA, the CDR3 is TGCGCCAGCAGCTTGGACGGGAACACCGGGGAGCTGTTTTTT. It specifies CASSLDGNTGELFF.

CDR3 nucleotides: TGTGCCAGCAGTCTTCCGAATCAGCCCCAGCATTTT. It codes for CASSLPNQPQHF. V and J are TRBV28 and TRBJ1-5; D remains ambiguous. This CDR3 spans 12 amino acids. V lost 5 bases to trimming and J lost 4 bases, with 6 bases between them. Germline V CDR1 and CDR2: MDHEN, SYDVKM.

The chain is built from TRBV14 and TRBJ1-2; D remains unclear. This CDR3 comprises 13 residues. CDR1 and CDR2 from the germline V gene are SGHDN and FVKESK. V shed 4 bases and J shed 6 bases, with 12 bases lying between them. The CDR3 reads CASSRSWGDGYTF. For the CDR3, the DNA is TGTGCCAGCAGCCGGAGTTGGGGAGATGGCTACACCTTC.

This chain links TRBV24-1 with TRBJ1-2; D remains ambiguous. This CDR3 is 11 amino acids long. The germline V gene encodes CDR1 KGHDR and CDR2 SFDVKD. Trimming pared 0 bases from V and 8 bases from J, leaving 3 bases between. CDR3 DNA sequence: TGTGCCACCAGTGATTTGAGCGGCTACACCTTC. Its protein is CATSDLSGYTF.

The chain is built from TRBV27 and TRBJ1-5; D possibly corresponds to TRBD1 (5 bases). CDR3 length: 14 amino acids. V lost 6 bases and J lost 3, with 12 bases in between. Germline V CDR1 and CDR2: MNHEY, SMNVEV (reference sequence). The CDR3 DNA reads TGTGCCAGCAGACCACAGGAACTCAATCAGCCCCAGCATTTT. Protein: CASRPQELNQPQHF.

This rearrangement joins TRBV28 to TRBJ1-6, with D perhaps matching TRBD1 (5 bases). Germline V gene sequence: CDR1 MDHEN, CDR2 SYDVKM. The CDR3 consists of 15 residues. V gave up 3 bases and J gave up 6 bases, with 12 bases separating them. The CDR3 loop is CASSFGGGINSPLHF. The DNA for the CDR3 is TGTGCCAGCAGTTTTGGGGGGGGGATTAATTCACCCCTCCACTTT.

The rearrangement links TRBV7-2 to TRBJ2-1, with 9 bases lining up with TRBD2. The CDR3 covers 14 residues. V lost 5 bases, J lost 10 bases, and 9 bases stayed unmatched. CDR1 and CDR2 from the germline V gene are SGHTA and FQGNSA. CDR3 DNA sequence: TGTGCCAGCAGCCGGGCGGGAGGGTTACGAGAGCAGTTCTTC. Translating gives CASSRAGGLREQFF. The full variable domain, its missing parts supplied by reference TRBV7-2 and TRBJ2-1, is GAGVSQSPSNKVTEKGKDVELRCDPISGHTALYWYRQSLGQGLEFLIYFQGNSAPDKSGLPSDRFSAERTGGSVSTLTIQRTQQEDSAVYLCASSRAGGLREQFFGPGTRLTVL.

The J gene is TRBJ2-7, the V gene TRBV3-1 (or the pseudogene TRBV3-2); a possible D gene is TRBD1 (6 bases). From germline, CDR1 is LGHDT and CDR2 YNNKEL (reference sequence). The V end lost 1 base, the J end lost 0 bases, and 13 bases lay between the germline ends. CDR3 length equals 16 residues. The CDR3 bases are TGTGCCAGCAGCCAAGGAACAGGGTCCAGCTCCTACGAGCAGTACTTC. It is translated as CASSQGTGSSSYEQYF.